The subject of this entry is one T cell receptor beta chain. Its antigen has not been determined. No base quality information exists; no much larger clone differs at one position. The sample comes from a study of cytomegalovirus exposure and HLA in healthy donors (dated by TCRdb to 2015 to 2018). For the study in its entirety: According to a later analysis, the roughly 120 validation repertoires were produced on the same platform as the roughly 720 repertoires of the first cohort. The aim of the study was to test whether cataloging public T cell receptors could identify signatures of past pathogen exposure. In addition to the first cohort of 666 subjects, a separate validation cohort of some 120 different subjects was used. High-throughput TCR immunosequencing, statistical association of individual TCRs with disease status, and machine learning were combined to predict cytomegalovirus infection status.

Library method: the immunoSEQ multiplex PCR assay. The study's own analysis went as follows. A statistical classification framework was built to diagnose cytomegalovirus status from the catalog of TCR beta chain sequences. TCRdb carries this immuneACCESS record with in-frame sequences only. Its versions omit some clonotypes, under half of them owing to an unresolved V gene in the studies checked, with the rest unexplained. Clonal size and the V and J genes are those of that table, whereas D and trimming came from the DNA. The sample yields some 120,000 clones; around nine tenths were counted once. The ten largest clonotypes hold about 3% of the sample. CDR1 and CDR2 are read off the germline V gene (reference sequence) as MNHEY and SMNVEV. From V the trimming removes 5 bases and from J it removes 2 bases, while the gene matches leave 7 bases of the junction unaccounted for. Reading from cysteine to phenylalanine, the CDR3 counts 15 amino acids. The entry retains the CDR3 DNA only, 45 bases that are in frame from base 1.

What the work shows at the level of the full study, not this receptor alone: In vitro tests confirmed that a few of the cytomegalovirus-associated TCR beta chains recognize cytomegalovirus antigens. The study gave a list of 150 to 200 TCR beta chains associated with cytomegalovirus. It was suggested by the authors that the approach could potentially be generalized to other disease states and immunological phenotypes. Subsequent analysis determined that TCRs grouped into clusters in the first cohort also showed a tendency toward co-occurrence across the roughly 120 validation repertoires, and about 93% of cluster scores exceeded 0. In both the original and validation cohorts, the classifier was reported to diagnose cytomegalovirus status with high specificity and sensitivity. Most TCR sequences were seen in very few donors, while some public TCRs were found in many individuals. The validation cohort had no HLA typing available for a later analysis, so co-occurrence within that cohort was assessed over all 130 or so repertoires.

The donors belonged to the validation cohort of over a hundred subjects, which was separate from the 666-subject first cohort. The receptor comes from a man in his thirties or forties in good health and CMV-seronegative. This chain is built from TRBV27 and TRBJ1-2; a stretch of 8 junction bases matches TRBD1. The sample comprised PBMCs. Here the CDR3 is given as CASSNHGQGNYGYTF. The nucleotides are TGTGCCAGCAGTAACCATGGACAGGGAAACTATGGCTACACCTTC.